Sequencing of this TCR beta chain was carried out in a study of T cells in Graves' hyperthyroidism and ophthalmopathy. Study context: Peripheral blood was obtained at initial diagnosis, preceding any treatment.

Researchers took RNA transcripts and amplified the TCR beta CDR3 regions from them. Using the HTBI primer set, a first-round RT-PCR was run on the TCR CDR3. TCRdb reprocessed the multiplex PCR reads with MiXCR, giving one entry per CDR3 protein. The table includes a few hundred thousand distinct CDR3 sequences, 20% to 25% detected once. The sample holds a few counts of this clonotype. Its antigen is undetermined. Relative to the germline gene, one junction end is altered; a read error may explain this. Uncontrolled infection, other autoimmune disease, pregnancy or lactation excluded patients. Based on clinical symptoms, serum thyroxine and TRAb, thyroid ultrasound and orbital computed tomography, diagnoses were reached. Study-level points and caveats: Within blood appeared most thyroid clonotypes that had expanded above 0.001.

The TCR originated in a man aged 18 to 29 with Graves' hyperthyroidism. The sample comprised blood.

The CDR3 sequence: CASSDSREVGTEACF. CDR3 nucleotides: TGTGCCAGCAGCGATTCCAGGGAAGTAGGCACTGAAGCTTGCTTT. The chain has TRBV28 and TRBJ1-1, with D tentatively TRBD1 (5 bases). Looked up from germline, CDR1 is MDHEN and CDR2 is SYDVKM. This CDR3 spans 15 amino acids.